These T cell receptor beta chains were read from a single sample in a study of blood T cells in healthy people across ages. TCRdb called the 5' RACE reads again in MiXCR, with one record for every CDR3 protein. The profile shows hundreds of thousands of distinct CDR3 sequences, under 45% of them singletons. Sample: blood. These receptors were taken from a man aged 60 to 69 in good health. The CDR3 runs from the conserved cysteine through the conserved F or W. D genes are given only for firm matches. Expanded clones get a size class; other rows say once, few or many, or leave the size out.

v_call: TRBV6-6
d_call: -
clone_size: -
j_call: TRBJ2-5
cdr3_aa: CASSLERSSPYF
cdr3_nt: TGTGCCAGCAGTCTGGAGCGGAGCAGTCCGTACTTC

v_call: TRBV29-1
d_call: -
clone_size: once
j_call: TRBJ1-2
cdr3_aa: CSVVGRGYGYIF
cdr3_nt: TGCAGCGTTGTGGGTCGGGGCTATGGCTACATCTTC

v_call: TRBV4-1
d_call: TRBD1
clone_size: -
j_call: TRBJ2-3
cdr3_aa: CASSLAQGATRDTQYF
cdr3_nt: TGCGCCAGCAGCCTCGCCCAGGGGGCCACGAGAGATACGCAGTATTTT

v_call: TRBV20-1
d_call: -
clone_size: few
j_call: TRBJ2-7
cdr3_aa: CSASSLTEVNEQYF
cdr3_nt: TGCAGTGCTAGTAGTCTCACGGAAGTAAATGAGCAGTACTTC

v_call: TRBV4-3
d_call: TRBD1
clone_size: -
j_call: TRBJ1-1
cdr3_aa: CASSQGGRGRDEAFF
cdr3_nt: TGCGCCAGCAGCCAAGGGGGAAGGGGGCGGGATGAAGCTTTCTTT

v_call: TRBV11-3
d_call: TRBD1
clone_size: -
j_call: TRBJ2-7
cdr3_aa: CASSRGQGFNEQYF
cdr3_nt: TGTGCCAGCAGCCGGGGACAGGGGTTTAACGAGCAGTACTTC

v_call: TRBV11-2
d_call: TRBD2
clone_size: -
j_call: TRBJ2-5
cdr3_aa: CASSLERGVETQYF
cdr3_nt: TGTGCCAGCAGCTTAGAGCGGGGGGTAGAGACCCAGTACTTC

v_call: TRBV7-2
d_call: -
clone_size: -
j_call: TRBJ2-3
cdr3_aa: CASSLEVRTDTQYF
cdr3_nt: TGTGCCAGCAGCTTAGAGGTCCGCACAGATACGCAGTATTTT

v_call: TRBV6-1
d_call: -
clone_size: -
j_call: TRBJ2-5
cdr3_aa: CASSKRPGRRGETQYF
cdr3_nt: TGTGCCAGCAGTAAGCGACCGGGACGGAGGGGAGAGACCCAGTACTTC

v_call: TRBV11-3
d_call: TRBD1
clone_size: -
j_call: TRBJ2-5
cdr3_aa: CASSLEKRGLQETQYF
cdr3_nt: TGTGCCAGCAGCTTAGAGAAGAGGGGGCTGCAAGAGACCCAGTACTTC

v_call: TRBV6-6
d_call: -
clone_size: -
j_call: TRBJ2-7
cdr3_aa: CASSYSWVYEQYF
cdr3_nt: TGTGCCAGCAGTTACTCTTGGGTGTACGAGCAGTACTTC

v_call: TRBV20-1
d_call: TRBD2
clone_size: -
j_call: TRBJ2-7
cdr3_aa: CSVRGLAGFSYEQYF
cdr3_nt: TGCAGTGTCAGAGGACTAGCGGGCTTCTCCTACGAGCAGTACTTC

v_call: TRBV20-1
d_call: -
clone_size: few
j_call: TRBJ2-7
cdr3_aa: CSARDRRVYEQYF
cdr3_nt: TGCAGTGCTAGAGATCGTAGGGTTTACGAGCAGTACTTC

v_call: TRBV28
d_call: -
clone_size: few
j_call: TRBJ2-7
cdr3_aa: CASGFQSYEQYF
cdr3_nt: TGTGCCAGCGGTTTCCAATCCTACGAGCAGTACTTC

v_call: TRBV4-3
d_call: -
clone_size: -
j_call: TRBJ2-5
cdr3_aa: CASSQGLNRDQGTQYF
cdr3_nt: TGCGCCAGCAGCCAAGGCCTGAACAGGGATCAAGGGACCCAGTACTTC

v_call: TRBV6-2/TRBV6-3
d_call: -
clone_size: -
j_call: TRBJ2-4
cdr3_aa: CASSYYRASKNIQYF
cdr3_nt: TGTGCCAGCAGTTATTACAGGGCTTCCAAAAACATTCAGTACTTC

v_call: TRBV12-3/TRBV12-4
d_call: TRBD2
clone_size: -
j_call: TRBJ2-1
cdr3_aa: CASSQGLAGGLNNEQFF
cdr3_nt: TGTGCCAGCAGTCAGGGACTAGCGGGGGGGCTCAACAATGAGCAGTTCTTC

v_call: TRBV20-1
d_call: TRBD2
clone_size: few
j_call: TRBJ2-7
cdr3_aa: CSAQALRGYEQYF
cdr3_nt: TGCAGTGCTCAGGCTTTGCGGGGGTACGAGCAGTACTTC

v_call: TRBV29-1
d_call: -
clone_size: many
j_call: TRBJ2-5
cdr3_aa: CSVEPHQRKTQYF
cdr3_nt: TGCAGCGTTGAACCCCACCAAAGAAAGACCCAGTACTTC

v_call: TRBV10-2
d_call: TRBD2
clone_size: few
j_call: TRBJ2-7
cdr3_aa: CASSDPSGGRYEQYF
cdr3_nt: TGCGCCAGCAGTGACCCTAGCGGGGGGAGGTACGAGCAGTACTTC

v_call: TRBV12-5
d_call: -
clone_size: -
j_call: TRBJ1-2
cdr3_aa: CASGRDRGYGYTF
cdr3_nt: TGTGCTAGTGGCCGGGATAGGGGCTATGGCTACACCTTC

v_call: TRBV20-1
d_call: -
clone_size: few
j_call: TRBJ2-7
cdr3_aa: CSALPLGLTASYEQYF
cdr3_nt: TGCAGTGCACTGCCTCTAGGGTTAACTGCCTCCTACGAGCAGTACTTC

v_call: TRBV10-3
d_call: -
clone_size: few
j_call: TRBJ2-6
cdr3_aa: CAISPGDGNSGANVLTF
cdr3_nt: TGTGCCATCAGCCCAGGGGACGGGAACTCTGGGGCCAACGTCCTGACTTTC

v_call: TRBV11-3
d_call: -
clone_size: -
j_call: TRBJ2-7
cdr3_aa: CASSQWARPGDEQYF
cdr3_nt: TGTGCCAGCAGCCAGTGGGCCCGGCCTGGGGACGAGCAGTACTTC

v_call: TRBV20-1
d_call: -
clone_size: -
j_call: TRBJ1-5
cdr3_aa: CSARIVGGLSNQPQHF
cdr3_nt: TGCAGTGCTAGAATCGTCGGGGGGCTATCTAATCAGCCCCAGCATTTT

v_call: TRBV6-5
d_call: TRBD1
clone_size: many
j_call: TRBJ2-5
cdr3_aa: CASSYSFLGSSSDRETQETQYF
cdr3_nt: TGTGCCAGCAGTTACTCGTTTCTTGGGTCCTCCTCGGACAGGGAGACTCAAGAGACCCAGTACTTC

v_call: TRBV2
d_call: -
clone_size: -
j_call: TRBJ2-2
cdr3_aa: CASSDLGGDWSGELFF
cdr3_nt: TGTGCCAGCAGTGATTTGGGAGGTGACTGGAGCGGGGAGCTGTTTTTT

v_call: TRBV6-5
d_call: -
clone_size: few
j_call: TRBJ2-7
cdr3_aa: CASRDLGYEQYF
cdr3_nt: TGTGCCAGCAGAGACCTAGGGTACGAGCAGTACTTC

v_call: TRBV20-1
d_call: -
clone_size: -
j_call: TRBJ1-2
cdr3_aa: CSATDRLNGYTF
cdr3_nt: TGCAGTGCCACAGACAGGTTGAATGGCTACACCTTC

v_call: TRBV6-5
d_call: TRBD1
clone_size: -
j_call: TRBJ1-2
cdr3_aa: CASSLKSGGQERHYGYTF
cdr3_nt: TGTGCCAGCAGTTTGAAGAGTGGGGGACAGGAAAGACACTATGGCTACACCTTC

v_call: TRBV7-7
d_call: -
clone_size: -
j_call: TRBJ2-3
cdr3_aa: CASSIQPTSTDTQYF
cdr3_nt: TGTGCCAGCAGCATACAGCCCACCAGCACAGATACGCAGTATTTT